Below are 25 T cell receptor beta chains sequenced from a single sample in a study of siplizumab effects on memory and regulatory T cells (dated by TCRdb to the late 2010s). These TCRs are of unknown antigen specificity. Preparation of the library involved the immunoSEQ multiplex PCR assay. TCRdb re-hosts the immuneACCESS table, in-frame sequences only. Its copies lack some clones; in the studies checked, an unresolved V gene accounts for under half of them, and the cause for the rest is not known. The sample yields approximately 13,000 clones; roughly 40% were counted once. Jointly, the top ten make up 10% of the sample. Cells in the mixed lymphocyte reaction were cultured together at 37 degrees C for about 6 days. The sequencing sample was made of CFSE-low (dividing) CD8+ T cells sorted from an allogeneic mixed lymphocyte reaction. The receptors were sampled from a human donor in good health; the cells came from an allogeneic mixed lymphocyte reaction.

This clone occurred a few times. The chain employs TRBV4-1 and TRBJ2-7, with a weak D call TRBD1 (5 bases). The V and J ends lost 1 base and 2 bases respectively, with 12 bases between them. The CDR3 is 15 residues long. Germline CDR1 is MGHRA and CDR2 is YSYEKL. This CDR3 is CASSQVPQDTYEQYF. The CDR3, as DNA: TGCGCCAGCAGCCAAGTCCCACAGGACACCTACGAGCAGTACTTC.

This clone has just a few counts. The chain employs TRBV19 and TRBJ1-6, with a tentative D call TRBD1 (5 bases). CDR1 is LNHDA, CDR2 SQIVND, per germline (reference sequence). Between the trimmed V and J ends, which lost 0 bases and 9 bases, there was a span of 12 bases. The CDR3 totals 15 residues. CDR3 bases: TGTGCCAGTAGTATAGATGGGGGTTACGGTTCACCCCTCCACTTT. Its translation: CASSIDGGYGSPLHF.

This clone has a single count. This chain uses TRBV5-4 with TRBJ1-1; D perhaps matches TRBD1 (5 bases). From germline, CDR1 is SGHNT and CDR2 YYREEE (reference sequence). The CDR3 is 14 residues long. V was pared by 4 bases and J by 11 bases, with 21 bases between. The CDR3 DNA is TGTGCCAGCAGCCCACGGGACGCCTCTATGGAGGCTTTCTTT. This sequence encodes CASSPRDASMEAFF.

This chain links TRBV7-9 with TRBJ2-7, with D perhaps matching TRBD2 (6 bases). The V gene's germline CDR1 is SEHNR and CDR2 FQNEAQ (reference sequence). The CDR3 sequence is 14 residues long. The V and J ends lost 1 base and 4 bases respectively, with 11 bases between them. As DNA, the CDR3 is TGTGCCAGCAGCTTAGAGGTAGCGGATTACGAGCAGTACTTC. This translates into CASSLEVADYEQYF.

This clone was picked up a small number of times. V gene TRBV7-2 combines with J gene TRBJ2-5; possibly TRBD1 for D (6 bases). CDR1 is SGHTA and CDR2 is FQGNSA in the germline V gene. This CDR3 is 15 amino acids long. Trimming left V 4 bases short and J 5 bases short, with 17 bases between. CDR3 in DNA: TGTGCCAGCAGCTATTTCCAGGGGCCCAAGGAGACCCAGTACTTC. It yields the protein CASSYFQGPKETQYF.

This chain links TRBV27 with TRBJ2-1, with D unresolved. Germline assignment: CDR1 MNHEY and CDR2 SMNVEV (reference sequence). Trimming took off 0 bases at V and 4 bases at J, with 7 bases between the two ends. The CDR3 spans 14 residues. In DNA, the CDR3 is TGTGCCAGCAGTTTATCGCTGGCATACAATGAGCAGTTCTTC. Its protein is CASSLSLAYNEQFF.

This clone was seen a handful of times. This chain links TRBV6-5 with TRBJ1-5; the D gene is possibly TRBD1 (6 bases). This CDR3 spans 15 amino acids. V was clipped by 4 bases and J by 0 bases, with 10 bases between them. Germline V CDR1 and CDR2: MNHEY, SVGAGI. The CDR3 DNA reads TGTGCCAGCAGTTCAGGGGCTTATAGCAATCAGCCCCAGCATTTT. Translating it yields CASSSGAYSNQPQHF.

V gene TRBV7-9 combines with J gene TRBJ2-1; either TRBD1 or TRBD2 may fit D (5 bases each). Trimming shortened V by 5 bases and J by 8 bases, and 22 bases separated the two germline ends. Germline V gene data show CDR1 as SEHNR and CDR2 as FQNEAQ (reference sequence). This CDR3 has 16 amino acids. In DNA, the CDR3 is TGTGCCAGCAGCCCCGAAGGGGAAAAAGTGGGGGATGAGCAGTTCTTC. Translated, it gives CASSPEGEKVGDEQFF.

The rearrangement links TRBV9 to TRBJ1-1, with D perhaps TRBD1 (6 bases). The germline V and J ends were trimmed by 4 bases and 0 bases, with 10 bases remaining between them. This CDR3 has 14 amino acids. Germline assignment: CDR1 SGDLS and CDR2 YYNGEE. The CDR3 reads CASSKGTLNTEAFF. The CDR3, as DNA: TGTGCCAGCAGCAAGGGGACACTGAACACTGAAGCTTTCTTT.

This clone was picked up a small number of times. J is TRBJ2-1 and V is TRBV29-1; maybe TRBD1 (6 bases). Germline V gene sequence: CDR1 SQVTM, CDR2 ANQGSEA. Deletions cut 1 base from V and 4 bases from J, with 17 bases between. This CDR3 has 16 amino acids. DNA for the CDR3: TGCAGCGTTGAAGGGTATATGGGGACATCTTACAATGAGCAGTTCTTC. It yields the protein CSVEGYMGTSYNEQFF.

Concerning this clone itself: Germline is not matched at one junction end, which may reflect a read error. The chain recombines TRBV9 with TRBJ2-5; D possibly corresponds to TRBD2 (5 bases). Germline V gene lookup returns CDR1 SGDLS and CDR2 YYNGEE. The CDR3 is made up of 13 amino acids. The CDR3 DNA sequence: TGTGCCAGCAGCGTAGCGAGGGAAGAGGCCCAGTACTTC. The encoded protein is CASSVAREEAQYF.

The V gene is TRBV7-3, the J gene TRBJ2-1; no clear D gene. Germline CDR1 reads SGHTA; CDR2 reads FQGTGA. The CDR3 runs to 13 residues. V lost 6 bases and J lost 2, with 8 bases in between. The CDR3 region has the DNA TGTGCCAGCAGTCCCGGGCCCTACAATGAGCAGTTCTTC. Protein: CASSPGPYNEQFF.

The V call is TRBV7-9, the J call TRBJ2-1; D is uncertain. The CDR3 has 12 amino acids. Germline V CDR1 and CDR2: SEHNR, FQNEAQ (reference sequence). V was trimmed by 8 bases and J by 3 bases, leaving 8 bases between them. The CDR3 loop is CASAAVYNEQFF. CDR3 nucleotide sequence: TGTGCCAGCGCTGCTGTCTACAATGAGCAGTTCTTC.

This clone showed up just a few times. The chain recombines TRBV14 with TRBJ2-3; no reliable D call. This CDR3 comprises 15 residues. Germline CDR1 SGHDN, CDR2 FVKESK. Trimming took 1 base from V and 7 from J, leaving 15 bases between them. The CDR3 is CASSQVMVPAHTQYF. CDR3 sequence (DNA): TGTGCCAGCAGCCAAGTTATGGTTCCCGCACATACGCAGTATTTT.

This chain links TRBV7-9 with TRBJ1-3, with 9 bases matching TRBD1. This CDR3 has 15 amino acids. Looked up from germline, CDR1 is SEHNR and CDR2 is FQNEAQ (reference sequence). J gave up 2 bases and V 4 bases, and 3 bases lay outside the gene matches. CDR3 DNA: TGTGCCAGCAGCTGGGGGACAGGGCCTGGAAACACCATATATTTT. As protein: CASSWGTGPGNTIYF.

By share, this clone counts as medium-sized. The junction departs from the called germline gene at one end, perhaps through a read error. CDR3 nucleotide sequence: TGTGCTAGCAGCTTGGGGACAGGGATGTATGAGCAGTTCTTC. Its protein is CASSLGTGMYEQFF. The chain has TRBV7-7 and TRBJ2-1, with TRBD1 identical over 9 bases. The germline V gene has CDR1 SSHAT and CDR2 FNYEAQ (reference sequence). The CDR3 has 14 residues.

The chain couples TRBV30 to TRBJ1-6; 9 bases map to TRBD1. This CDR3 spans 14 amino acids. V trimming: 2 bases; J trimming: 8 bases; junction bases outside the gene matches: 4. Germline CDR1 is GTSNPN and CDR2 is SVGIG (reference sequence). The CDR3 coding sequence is TGTGCCTGGAGTCTTGGACAGGGGTATTCACCCCTCCACTTT. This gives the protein CAWSLGQGYSPLHF.

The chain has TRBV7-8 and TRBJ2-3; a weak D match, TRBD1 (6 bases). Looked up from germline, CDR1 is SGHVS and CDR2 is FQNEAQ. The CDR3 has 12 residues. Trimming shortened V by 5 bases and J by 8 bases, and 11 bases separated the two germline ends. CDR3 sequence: CASSPGTLTQYF. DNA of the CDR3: TGTGCCAGCAGCCCCGGGACACTTACGCAGTATTTT.

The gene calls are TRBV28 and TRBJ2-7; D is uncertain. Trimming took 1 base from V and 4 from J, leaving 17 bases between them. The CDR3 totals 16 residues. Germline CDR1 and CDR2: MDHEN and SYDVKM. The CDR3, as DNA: TGTGCCAGCAGTTTATACGGTCCGGTGAGGCCTTACGAGCAGTACTTC. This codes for CASSLYGPVRPYEQYF.

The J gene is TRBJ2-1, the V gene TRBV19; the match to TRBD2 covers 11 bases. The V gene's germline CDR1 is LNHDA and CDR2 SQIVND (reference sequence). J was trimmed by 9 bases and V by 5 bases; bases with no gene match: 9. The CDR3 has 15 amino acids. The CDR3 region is CASSVGTSGKTEQFF. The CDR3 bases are TGTGCCAGTAGTGTAGGGACTAGCGGTAAGACTGAGCAGTTCTTC.

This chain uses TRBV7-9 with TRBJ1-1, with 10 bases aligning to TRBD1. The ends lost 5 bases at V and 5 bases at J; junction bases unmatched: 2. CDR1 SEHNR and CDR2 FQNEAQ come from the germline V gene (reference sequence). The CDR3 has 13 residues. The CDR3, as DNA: TGTGCCAGCAGCGCGGGACAGGGGACTGAAGCTTTCTTT. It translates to CASSAGQGTEAFF.

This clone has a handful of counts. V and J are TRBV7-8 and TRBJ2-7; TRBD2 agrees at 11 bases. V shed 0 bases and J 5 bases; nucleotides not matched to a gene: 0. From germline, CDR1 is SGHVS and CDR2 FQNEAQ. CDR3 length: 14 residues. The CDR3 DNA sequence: TGTGCCAGCAGCTTAGCACTAGCGGGAGACGAGCAGTACTTC. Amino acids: CASSLALAGDEQYF.

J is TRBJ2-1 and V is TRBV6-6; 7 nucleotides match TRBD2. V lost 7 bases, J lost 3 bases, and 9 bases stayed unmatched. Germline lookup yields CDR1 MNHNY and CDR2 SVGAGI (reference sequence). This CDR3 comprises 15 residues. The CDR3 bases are TGTGCCAGCACCCCCAGCGGGATCGGCTACAATGAGCAGTTCTTC. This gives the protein CASTPSGIGYNEQFF.

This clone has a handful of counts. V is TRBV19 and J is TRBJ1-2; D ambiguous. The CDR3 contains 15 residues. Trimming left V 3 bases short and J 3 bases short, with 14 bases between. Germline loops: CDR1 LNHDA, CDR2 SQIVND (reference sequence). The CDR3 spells CASSIAAVVDYGYTF. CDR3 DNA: TGTGCCAGTAGTATTGCGGCAGTTGTCGACTATGGCTACACCTTC.

CDR3 bases: TGTGCCAGCAGCCCCCGGGACGGGGGAACCTACGAGCAGTACTTC. Protein: CASSPRDGGTYEQYF. This sequence joins TRBV11-2 and TRBJ2-7, with D perhaps matching TRBD2 (6 bases). V lost 5 bases, J lost 2 bases, and 16 bases lay in between. Looked up from germline, CDR1 is SGHAT and CDR2 is FQNNGV. The CDR3 is 15 amino acids. Based on the CDR3 plus reference TRBV11-2 and TRBJ2-7, the full variable domain is EAGVAQSPRYKIIEKRQSVAFWCNPISGHATLYWYQQILGQGPKLLIQFQNNGVVDDSQLPKDRFSAERLKGVDSTLKIQPAKLEDSAVYLCASSPRDGGTYEQYFGPGTRLTVT.